The rows below give T cell receptor beta chains drawn from one sample of a study of identical twins. Each CDR3 protein is one row after TCRdb ran MiXCR on the 5' RACE reads. This table has about 720,000 distinct CDR3 sequences, 15% to 20% appearing once. Separately, the same data were catalogued under a study of T cells expressing NK-cell markers.

Sequencing was performed on PBMCs. These receptors were taken from a woman younger than 35 in good health. Both conserved end residues are part of each CDR3. Each record gives: V gene, D gene, J gene, clone size, CDR3 protein, CDR3 DNA. D genes are given only for firm matches. Only part of the rows carry a size: once, few, many, or a class if the clone is expanded.

TRBV29-1,-,TRBJ2-7,few,CSAGESMVGREQYF,TGCAGCGCCGGGGAGAGTATGGTTGGACGCGAGCAGTACTTC
TRBV5-1,-,TRBJ2-7,-,CASSLVISSYEQYF,TGCGCCAGCAGCTTGGTTATTAGTTCATACGAGCAGTACTTC
TRBV5-5,TRBD1,TRBJ2-5,-,CASSLGRQGAETQYF,TGTGCCAGCAGCTTGGGGAGACAGGGGGCTGAGACCCAGTACTTC
TRBV7-2,TRBD2,TRBJ2-1,many,CASSPQREGHEQFF,TGTGCCAGCAGCCCCCAGCGGGAGGGCCATGAGCAGTTCTTC
TRBV6-5,TRBD2,TRBJ2-5,-,CASSYSRGGWGETQYF,TGTGCCAGCAGTTACTCACGGGGGGGGTGGGGAGAGACCCAGTACTTC
TRBV7-9,TRBD2,TRBJ2-7,few,CASSFGLAGFYEQYF,TGTGCCAGCAGCTTCGGACTAGCGGGATTTTACGAGCAGTACTTC
TRBV19,TRBD1,TRBJ1-1,few,CASSIAQGTEAFF,TGTGCCAGTAGTATTGCACAGGGGACTGAAGCTTTCTTT
TRBV18,-,TRBJ2-5,-,CASSPRGGGTETQYF,TGTGCCAGCTCCCCCCGTGGGGGTGGGACGGAGACCCAGTACTTC
TRBV20-1,-,TRBJ2-7,-,CSARDPLSYEQYF,TGCAGTGCTAGAGACCCACTAAGCTACGAGCAGTACTTC
TRBV10-2,-,TRBJ1-2,-,CASSGPPGAVYGYTF,TGCGCCAGCAGTGGTCCCCCAGGGGCGGTCTATGGCTACACCTTC
TRBV20-1,-,TRBJ2-3,few,CSARVPGVKRDTQYF,TGCAGTGCTAGAGTCCCGGGGGTAAAGAGAGATACGCAGTATTTT
TRBV5-1,-,TRBJ1-3,many,CASSLDGNTIYF,TGCGCCAGCAGCTTGGATGGAAACACCATATATTTT
TRBV4-3,-,TRBJ2-3,few,CASSQGPNPVADTQYF,TGCGCCAGCAGCCAGGGTCCAAACCCGGTCGCAGATACGCAGTATTTT
TRBV15,TRBD1,TRBJ1-1,-,CATRQGNTEAFF,TGTGCCACCCGACAGGGTAACACTGAAGCTTTCTTT
TRBV12-3/TRBV12-4,-,TRBJ1-4,-,CASSLDSRKLFF,TGTGCCAGCTCGCTAGACAGTCGAAAACTGTTTTTT
TRBV10-3,TRBD1,TRBJ1-4,few,CAIRSQGNEKLFF,TGTGCCATCAGGTCACAGGGGAATGAAAAACTGTTTTTT
TRBV18,-,TRBJ2-7,few,CASSPSQDGYEQYF,TGTGCCAGCTCACCTTCTCAGGACGGCTACGAGCAGTACTTC
TRBV20-1,TRBD2,TRBJ2-3,few,CSARDVAGSTDTQYF,TGCAGTGCTAGAGATGTAGCGGGGAGCACAGATACGCAGTATTTT
TRBV20-1,TRBD2,TRBJ2-3,-,CSADSGGSDTQYF,TGCAGTGCAGATAGCGGGGGTTCAGATACGCAGTATTTT
TRBV11-2,TRBD2,TRBJ2-1,few,CASSLDRVGGADRDEQFF,TGTGCCAGCAGCTTAGATCGGGTCGGGGGGGCAGATAGGGATGAGCAGTTCTTC
TRBV7-2,TRBD1,TRBJ2-5,-,CASSFSGTGEETQYF,TGTGCCAGCAGCTTCTCCGGGACAGGGGAAGAGACCCAGTACTTC
TRBV9,TRBD1,TRBJ2-1,-,CASSVRSGGHEQFF,TGTGCCAGCAGCGTGAGGTCAGGGGGCCATGAGCAGTTCTTC
TRBV5-1,TRBD2,TRBJ2-5,-,CASSFPAGETQYF,TGCGCCAGCAGCTTCCCAGCGGGGGAGACCCAGTACTTC
TRBV11-2,-,TRBJ1-2,few,CASSSGPALANYGYTF,TGTGCCAGCAGCTCCGGGCCAGCCTTAGCTAACTATGGCTACACCTTC
TRBV10-3,TRBD1,TRBJ1-1,few,CAAQGGQGNTEAFF,TGTGCCGCCCAAGGTGGACAGGGGAACACTGAAGCTTTCTTT
TRBV5-1,-,TRBJ2-3,-,CASRAFPTDTQYF,TGCGCCAGCAGAGCCTTCCCCACAGATACGCAGTATTTT
TRBV6-6,-,TRBJ1-2,-,CASNPADNYGYTF,TGTGCCAGCAACCCAGCAGATAACTATGGCTACACCTTC
TRBV20-1,TRBD1,TRBJ1-5,few,CSAIDRGWDQPQHF,TGCAGTGCCATCGACAGGGGTTGGGATCAGCCCCAGCATTTT
TRBV6-2/TRBV6-3,TRBD1,TRBJ2-1,few,CASSPNTPRDRFFNRDEQFF,TGTGCCAGCAGTCCCAATACCCCCCGGGACAGGTTCTTTAATAGGGATGAGCAGTTCTTC
TRBV6-5,TRBD2,TRBJ2-1,-,CASSYGGGGYNEQFF,TGTGCCAGCAGTTATGGCGGGGGGGGTTACAATGAGCAGTTCTTC
TRBV15,-,TRBJ2-2,-,CATTLVQVTAGELFF,TGTGCCACCACCCTAGTACAGGTGACCGCAGGGGAGCTGTTTTTT
TRBV6-5,-,TRBJ2-7,many,CASSYAGTYEQYF,TGTGCCAGCAGTTACGCAGGGACCTACGAGCAGTACTTC
TRBV12-3/TRBV12-4,TRBD1,TRBJ1-4,-,CASSLAGTVKLFF,TGTGCCAGCAGTTTAGCTGGGACAGTTAAACTGTTTTTT
TRBV20-1,TRBD1,TRBJ1-6,few,CSARDLPGGLTYNSPLHF,TGCAGTGCTAGAGATCTTCCAGGGGGTCTAACCTATAATTCACCCCTCCACTTT
TRBV10-3,-,TRBJ2-3,-,CAISERVRSYIDTQYF,TGTGCCATCAGTGAGAGAGTTCGGTCCTACATAGATACGCAGTATTTT
TRBV10-2,-,TRBJ2-5,-,CASTDSTGGQETQYF,TGCGCCAGCACCGACTCGACCGGGGGCCAAGAGACCCAGTACTTC
TRBV12-3/TRBV12-4,-,TRBJ2-1,few,CASTTGGEQFF,TGTGCCAGCACCACAGGTGGTGAGCAGTTCTTC
TRBV15,-,TRBJ2-1,-,CATKRGRDEQFF,TGTGCCACCAAGAGGGGCAGGGATGAGCAGTTCTTC
TRBV20-1,-,TRBJ2-1,many,CSARSDSNEQFF,TGCAGTGCTAGGAGCGACTCCAATGAGCAGTTCTTC
TRBV20-1,-,TRBJ1-6,-,CRVRATNNSPLHF,TGCAGGGTTAGGGCTACCAATAATTCACCCCTCCACTTT
TRBV9,TRBD2,TRBJ2-1,-,CASSVNLAGLNEQFF,TGTGCCAGCAGCGTAAATCTAGCGGGACTCAATGAGCAGTTCTTC
TRBV24-1,TRBD2,TRBJ2-1,few,CATSDPTSGRAWRQFF,TGTGCCACCAGTGATCCGACTAGCGGGAGGGCTTGGCGGCAGTTCTTC
TRBV30,-,TRBJ1-1,-,CAWIKGTEAFF,TGTGCCTGGATTAAGGGCACTGAAGCTTTCTTT
TRBV7-6,TRBD2,TRBJ2-7,few,CASSSGTSFFYEQYF,TGTGCCAGCAGCTCCGGGACTAGTTTTTTCTACGAGCAGTACTTC
TRBV6-2/TRBV6-3,-,TRBJ1-1,few,CASSYYGPEAFF,TGTGCCAGCAGTTACTACGGCCCTGAAGCTTTCTTT
TRBV12-3/TRBV12-4,-,TRBJ2-3,few,CASSMQGTSTDTQYF,TGTGCCAGCAGCATGCAGGGAACAAGCACAGATACGCAGTATTTT
TRBV20-1,TRBD1,TRBJ2-1,many,CSAPGQGYNEQFF,TGCAGCGCACCGGGACAGGGGTACAATGAGCAGTTCTTC
TRBV7-8,TRBD2,TRBJ2-1,-,CASSYTSGRINEQFF,TGTGCCAGCAGCTATACTAGCGGGCGGATCAATGAGCAGTTCTTC
TRBV4-2,-,TRBJ2-7,few,CASSQDLGPSSYEQYF,TGTGCCAGCAGCCAAGATTTGGGACCATCCTCCTACGAGCAGTACTTC
TRBV12-3/TRBV12-4,-,TRBJ2-2,-,CASSFLGSGELFF,TGTGCCAGCAGTTTCCTAGGGTCCGGGGAGCTGTTTTTT
TRBV7-9,-,TRBJ2-7,few,CASTIGGGEQYF,TGTGCCAGCACCATAGGAGGGGGGGAGCAGTACTTC
TRBV6-1,TRBD2,TRBJ2-3,-,CASSDSGGTQYF,TGTGCCAGCAGTGATAGCGGGGGGACGCAGTATTTT
TRBV29-1,-,TRBJ2-3,few,CSVEEGSTDTQYF,TGCAGCGTTGAAGAAGGCAGCACAGATACGCAGTATTTT
TRBV20-1,-,TRBJ2-1,many,CSASSGTSSYNEQFF,TGCAGTGCCTCAAGCGGGACAAGCTCCTACAATGAGCAGTTCTTC
TRBV6-5,TRBD1,TRBJ2-1,few,CASSYGQGTYNEQFF,TGTGCCAGCAGTTACGGACAGGGGACCTACAATGAGCAGTTCTTC
TRBV5-1,TRBD1,TRBJ1-1,many,CASSQTTGKEMNTEAFF,TGCGCCAGCAGCCAGACGACAGGGAAGGAGATGAACACTGAAGCTTTCTTT
TRBV12-3/TRBV12-4,-,TRBJ2-1,few,CASSSLAGQGNEQFF,TGTGCCAGCAGTTCCTTAGCGGGACAGGGCAATGAGCAGTTCTTC
TRBV7-9,-,TRBJ1-4,once,CASSAGPNEKLFF,TGTGCCAGCAGCGCGGGACCGAATGAAAAACTGTTTTTT
TRBV30,-,TRBJ1-1,few,CACQGTEAFF,TGTGCCTGCCAGGGTACTGAAGCTTTCTTT